These 10 T cell receptor beta chains were all obtained from the same sample, sequenced in a study of T cell changes during pregnancy in multiple sclerosis. Assay: immunoSEQ multiplex PCR; the TCRdb copy retains only in-frame clones and omits some. The sample consists of some 49,000 clones, 85% to 95% of them appearing once. Specimen: CD8+ T cells from peripheral blood mononuclear cells, collected in the first trimester of pregnancy. The receptor source for this set is a female donor with multiple sclerosis, enrolled in a pregnancy study.

This chain uses TRBV6-4 with TRBJ2-3; the match to TRBD2 covers 16 bases. Germline V gives CDR1 MRHNA, CDR2 SNTAGT. V shed 6 bases, J shed 5 bases, and the junction held 5 bases outside the gene matches. The CDR3 is 16 amino acids. In nucleotides, the CDR3 is TGTGCCAGCAGCGAGGGACTAGCGGGAGGGGTAGATACGCAGTATTTT. This codes for CASSEGLAGGVDTQYF.

The J gene is TRBJ1-1, the V gene TRBV15; the D is unclear. The germline CDR1 and CDR2 sequences are LNHNV and YYDKDF (reference sequence). This CDR3 region has 15 residues. The V and J ends lost 3 bases and 4 bases respectively, with 15 bases between them. The CDR3 reads CATSRREGSGTEAFF. In DNA form, the CDR3 reads TGTGCCACCAGCAGGAGAGAGGGCTCGGGCACTGAAGCTTTCTTT.

This chain uses TRBV28 with TRBJ1-5; maybe TRBD1 (6 bases). Germline CDR1 is MDHEN and CDR2 is SYDVKM. The V end lost 7 bases, the J end lost 6 bases, and 19 bases lay between the germline ends. The CDR3 is made up of 15 amino acids. CDR3 sequence reads: CASTDPGGHGQPQHF. CDR3 coding DNA: TGTGCCAGCACTGACCCGGGGGGGCACGGTCAGCCCCAGCATTTT.

The rearrangement uses TRBV19 and TRBJ2-1; D is perhaps TRBD2 (5 bases). Trimming removed 6 bases at V and 1 base at J, with 13 bases between. CDR1 and CDR2 (germline): LNHDA, SQIVND (reference sequence). The CDR3 has 15 amino acids. The CDR3 is CASRRTDISYNEQFF. In DNA form, the CDR3 reads TGTGCCAGTAGGAGGACTGACATTTCCTACAATGAGCAGTTCTTC.

This clone was observed once. The chain has TRBV9 and TRBJ2-1; TRBD2 agrees at 8 bases. V lost 2 bases, J lost 3 bases, and 16 bases stayed unmatched. This CDR3 spans 19 amino acids. Germline loops: CDR1 SGDLS, CDR2 YYNGEE. The CDR3 reads CASSVNLGLSGRNYNEQFF. The CDR3 nucleotides read TGTGCCAGCAGCGTTAATCTGGGTTTGAGCGGGAGAAACTACAATGAGCAGTTCTTC.

The V gene is TRBV6-6, the J gene TRBJ2-7; TRBD2 agrees at 12 bases. The trim removed 2 bases at V and 5 bases at J, leaving 7 bases unmatched. This CDR3 is 16 amino acids long. Germline V gene data show CDR1 as MNHNY and CDR2 as SVGAGI (reference sequence). CDR3 amino acids: CASSYRGLAGGNEQYF. Written as DNA, the CDR3 is TGTGCCAGCAGTTACCGGGGACTAGCGGGTGGGAACGAGCAGTACTTC.

This chain uses TRBV4-1 with TRBJ2-5; perhaps TRBD2 as D (5 bases). CDR3 length: 15 residues. V lost 0 bases and J lost 1, with 9 bases in between. CDR1 is MGHRA and CDR2 is YSYEKL in the germline V gene. The CDR3 protein is CASSQERASQETQYF. The CDR3 bases are TGCGCCAGCAGCCAAGAGAGGGCCAGCCAAGAGACCCAGTACTTC.

The genes are TRBV7-9 and TRBJ1-2, with 7 bases fitting TRBD1. Germline loops: CDR1 SEHNR, CDR2 FQNEAQ (reference sequence). The J segment lost 3 bases and the V segment lost 5 bases, leaving 3 bases of the junction unmatched. This CDR3 is 13 amino acids long. The CDR3 region is CASSRQGYYGYTF. CDR3 nucleotides: TGTGCCAGCAGCCGACAGGGCTACTATGGCTACACCTTC.

This clone was seen just once. This sequence joins TRBV19 and TRBJ2-1; D unclear. Germline V gene lookup returns CDR1 LNHDA and CDR2 SQIVND (reference sequence). The CDR3 contains 12 residues. V gave up 4 bases and J gave up 7 bases, with 8 bases separating them. The CDR3 DNA sequence: TGTGCCAGTAGTACAGGCCTAAATGAGCAGTTCTTC. As protein: CASSTGLNEQFF.

V is TRBV2 and J is TRBJ2-3; 7 bases line up with TRBD2. Germline trimming cut 6 bases from V and 5 bases from J; bases unmatched to any gene: 14. CDR3 size: 16 residues. CDR1 SNHLY and CDR2 FYNNEI come from the germline V gene. The CDR3 here is CASRVVAGPLRDTQYF. Written as DNA, the CDR3 is TGTGCCAGCAGGGTGGTAGCGGGCCCTTTGAGAGATACGCAGTATTTT. The full variable domain, with the rest looked up from reference TRBV2 and TRBJ2-3, is EPEVTQTPSHQVTQMGQEVILRCVPISNHLYFYWYRQILGQKVEFLVSFYNNEISEKSEIFDDQFSVERPDGSNFTLKIRSTKLEDSAMYFCASRVVAGPLRDTQYFGPGTRLTVL.